Presented here are 10 T cell receptor beta chains from one specimen sequenced in a study of CD4+ T cells in melanoma. The method was immunoSEQ multiplex PCR; TCRdb's version includes in-frame clones alone and lacks a portion of them. The sample has approximately 9,600 clones, around two thirds seen once. The sequencing sample was made of cells from a culture (not recorded whether cultured in vitro). The source is a human donor with melanoma.

The V call is TRBV11-3, the J call TRBJ2-7; D is unclear. In germline, CDR1 is SGHNT, CDR2 YENEEA. Trimming removed 3 bases at V and 3 bases at J, with 15 bases between. The CDR3 spans 15 residues. The CDR3 loop is CASSFRTVSNYEQYF. The CDR3 region has the DNA TGTGCCAGCAGCTTTAGGACGGTATCGAACTACGAGCAGTACTTC.

The chain recombines TRBV10-3 with TRBJ1-2; 9 bases map to TRBD1. The CDR3 length is 14 residues. Germline V gene sequence: CDR1 ENHRY, CDR2 SYGVKD. V gave up 4 bases and J gave up 2 bases; unmatched junction bases: 2. CDR3 nucleotide sequence: TGTGCCATCAGTGGGGGGACAGGGAACTATGGCTACACCTTC. This gives the protein CAISGGTGNYGYTF.

This clone was seen only a few times. The V gene is TRBV7-9, the J gene TRBJ1-2, with D possibly matching TRBD1 (5 bases). Germline V CDR1 and CDR2: SEHNR, FQNEAQ (reference sequence). The CDR3 covers 12 residues. V was shortened by 6 bases and J by 3 bases, with 8 bases between the two germline ends. CDR3 in amino acids: CASRGLDYGYTF. As DNA, the CDR3 is TGTGCCAGCAGGGGGCTGGACTATGGCTACACCTTC.

The chain links TRBV25-1 to TRBJ2-7; TRBD1 matches 9 bases. The CDR3 loop spans 13 amino acids. J was trimmed by 5 bases and V by 6 bases; bases with no gene match: 5. From germline, CDR1 is MGHDK and CDR2 SYGVNS. In DNA form, the CDR3 reads TGTGCCAGCAGATTACAGGGGGCTGACGAGCAGTACTTC. Its protein is CASRLQGADEQYF.

There are a few counts of this clone. The genes are TRBV10-3 and TRBJ1-6; D unresolved. V dropped 3 bases and J dropped 9 bases, with 15 bases sitting between them. Germline V gives CDR1 ENHRY, CDR2 SYGVKD. This CDR3 region has 15 residues. The CDR3 region has the DNA TGTGCCATCAGTGACGAAGCTGCGGGGTTTTCACCCCTCCACTTT. This translates into CAISDEAAGFSPLHF.

The chain is built from TRBV10-2 and TRBJ1-1; D remains unclear. V lost 4 bases to trimming and J lost 4 bases, with 16 bases between them. Germline V gives CDR1 WSHSY, CDR2 SAAADI. The CDR3 is 15 amino acids. The CDR3 loop is CASSAPPLGTTEAFF. The CDR3 DNA sequence: TGCGCCAGCAGTGCCCCCCCGTTGGGAACCACTGAAGCTTTCTTT.

The rearrangement uses TRBV5-1 and TRBJ2-5; 8 positions agree with TRBD2. The CDR3 totals 13 residues. Trimming cost V 7 bases and J 4 bases; bases outside gene matches: 6. Germline lookup yields CDR1 SGHRS and CDR2 YFSETQ. CDR3: CASSRGATETQYF. CDR3 in DNA: TGCGCCAGCTCGCGGGGGGCGACAGAGACCCAGTACTTC.

The rearrangement joins TRBV5-1 to TRBJ2-2; D is possibly TRBD2 (5 bases). Germline lookup yields CDR1 SGHRS and CDR2 YFSETQ. The CDR3 spans 16 residues. Trimming took 4 bases from V and 6 from J, leaving 19 bases between them. The CDR3 region is CASSPSWTPRAGELFF. The CDR3 DNA reads TGCGCCAGCAGCCCCTCGTGGACTCCTCGTGCCGGGGAGCTGTTTTTT.

In this sample, this clone turned up a few times. V gene TRBV4-1 combines with J gene TRBJ1-5; 7 bases are shared with TRBD1. V was pared by 1 base and J by 1 base, with 13 bases of the junction left unmatched. CDR3 length: 19 amino acids. Germline-derived CDR1 and CDR2 are MGHRA and YSYEKL. The CDR3: CASSQGALTGEVSNQPQHF. The DNA of the CDR3 is TGCGCCAGCAGCCAAGGCGCGCTAACAGGGGAGGTGAGCAATCAGCCCCAGCATTTT.

This clone came up a few times. The chain uses TRBV30 and TRBJ2-5; D is uncertain. V lost 2 bases to trimming and J lost 2 bases, with 9 bases between them. In germline, CDR1 is GTSNPN, CDR2 SVGIG (reference sequence). The CDR3 spans 13 residues. The CDR3 DNA is TGTGCCTGGAGTTTCTGGACGCAAGAGACCCAGTACTTC. Protein: CAWSFWTQETQYF.